A selection of T cell receptor beta chains follows, all from one sample in a study of cytomegalovirus exposure and HLA in healthy donors. The protocol was immunoSEQ multiplex PCR, while the TCRdb copy is restricted to in-frame clones and leaves out a portion. Among about 170,000 clones listed, around 87% were seen once. The sample taken for sequencing was PBMCs. The receptors were sampled from a woman aged 25 to 39 in good health and CMV-seronegative. Each CDR3 is given with its conserved first and last residue. Each record gives: CDR3 DNA, CDR3 protein, D gene, clone size, J gene, V gene. The D gene is left open where the match is weak. Rows give clone size only sometimes, using once, few, many, or a class for an expanded clone.

CDR3 DNA: TGTGCCAGCAGCCCCCGACAGGGTGAAAAACTGTTTTTT
CDR3 protein: CASSPRQGEKLFF
D gene: TRBD1
clone size: -
J gene: TRBJ1-4
V gene: TRBV7-6

CDR3 DNA: TGTGCCATCATATACGCAGGGGGCGCGGTGGAGAAGACCCAGTACTTC
CDR3 protein: CAIIYAGGAVEKTQYF
D gene: TRBD1
clone size: -
J gene: TRBJ2-5
V gene: TRBV2

CDR3 DNA: TGTGCCTGGAGTCTCCCGGGACAGGGGGCGACTGGGGCCAACGTCCTGACTTTC
CDR3 protein: CAWSLPGQGATGANVLTF
D gene: TRBD1
clone size: -
J gene: TRBJ2-6
V gene: TRBV30

CDR3 DNA: TGTGCCAGCAGCGCAACGACAGCCGGCAATGAGCAGTTCTTC
CDR3 protein: CASSATTAGNEQFF
D gene: -
clone size: few
J gene: TRBJ2-1
V gene: TRBV9

CDR3 DNA: TGTGCCAGCAGCAAAACCCCTAGCGGGGGGGCTCCGGAGACCCAGTACTTC
CDR3 protein: CASSKTPSGGAPETQYF
D gene: TRBD2
clone size: -
J gene: TRBJ2-5
V gene: TRBV7-2

CDR3 DNA: TGTGCCAGCAGCCATCTCTTCGCGAACACCGGGGAGCTGTTTTTT
CDR3 protein: CASSHLFANTGELFF
D gene: -
clone size: -
J gene: TRBJ2-2
V gene: TRBV14

CDR3 DNA: TGTGCCATCAGTGGGGGACAATATCAGTACTTC
CDR3 protein: CAISGGQYQYF
D gene: -
clone size: -
J gene: TRBJ2-7
V gene: TRBV10-3

CDR3 DNA: TGCGCCAGCAGCTTGGACACAGGGGGCTTCTATGGCTACACCTTC
CDR3 protein: CASSLDTGGFYGYTF
D gene: TRBD1
clone size: -
J gene: TRBJ1-2
V gene: TRBV5-1

CDR3 DNA: TGTGCCACAAAGGAGGGGGCCTCCTACAATGAGCAGTTCTTC
CDR3 protein: CATKEGASYNEQFF
D gene: -
clone size: -
J gene: TRBJ2-1
V gene: TRBV15

CDR3 DNA: TGCGCCAGCAGCTTCGAGGGAAATCAGCCCCAGCATTTT
CDR3 protein: CASSFEGNQPQHF
D gene: -
clone size: few
J gene: TRBJ1-5
V gene: TRBV4-1

CDR3 DNA: TGTGCCAGCAGTTTGGCGACAGGGGGCGACCCAGATGAGCAGTTCTTC
CDR3 protein: CASSLATGGDPDEQFF
D gene: TRBD1
clone size: -
J gene: TRBJ2-1
V gene: TRBV27

CDR3 DNA: TGTGCCAGCAGTTACTGGTCCGACTTAACCTACGAGCAGTACTTC
CDR3 protein: CASSYWSDLTYEQYF
D gene: -
clone size: -
J gene: TRBJ2-7
V gene: TRBV6-5

CDR3 DNA: TGTGCCAGTAGTATAGAAACGGCAACAGGGTATTACGAAAAACTGTTTTTT
CDR3 protein: CASSIETATGYYEKLFF
D gene: -
clone size: few
J gene: TRBJ1-4
V gene: TRBV19

CDR3 DNA: TGTGCCAGCAGTGAAAGGGCAGGGGCTAATTCACCCCTCCACTTT
CDR3 protein: CASSERAGANSPLHF
D gene: -
clone size: -
J gene: TRBJ1-6
V gene: TRBV6-1

CDR3 DNA: TGCGCCAGCAGCCACCCAGGGTCCCCTCTTTATGGCTACACCTTC
CDR3 protein: CASSHPGSPLYGYTF
D gene: -
clone size: -
J gene: TRBJ1-2
V gene: TRBV4-1

CDR3 DNA: TGTGCCAGCAGCGACAGGGGGCGGCTGTTTTTT
CDR3 protein: CASSDRGRLFF
D gene: TRBD1
clone size: -
J gene: TRBJ2-2
V gene: TRBV6-5

CDR3 DNA: TGTGCCAGCACAGCCGGGACAGGGATCCACAATGAGCAGTTCTTC
CDR3 protein: CASTAGTGIHNEQFF
D gene: TRBD1
clone size: -
J gene: TRBJ2-1
V gene: TRBV5-8

CDR3 DNA: TGTGCCATCAGTGAGTCGGGACAGGGGTACAATCAGCCCCAGCATTTT
CDR3 protein: CAISESGQGYNQPQHF
D gene: TRBD1
clone size: once
J gene: TRBJ1-5
V gene: TRBV10-3

CDR3 DNA: TGCAGCGTTGAGCCCAGGGGAACCGGGGAGCTGTTTTTT
CDR3 protein: CSVEPRGTGELFF
D gene: -
clone size: once
J gene: TRBJ2-2
V gene: TRBV29-1

CDR3 DNA: TGTGCCAGCAGTGAATATACCGACAGGACCTACGAGCAGTACTTC
CDR3 protein: CASSEYTDRTYEQYF
D gene: -
clone size: -
J gene: TRBJ2-7
V gene: TRBV25-1

CDR3 DNA: TGTGCCAGCTCACCCCGGCCGGGGGGAGATCAGCCCCAGCATTTT
CDR3 protein: CASSPRPGGDQPQHF
D gene: -
clone size: -
J gene: TRBJ1-5
V gene: TRBV18

CDR3 DNA: TGTGCCAGTAGTATCGACAGATATAGCAATCAGCCCCAGCATTTT
CDR3 protein: CASSIDRYSNQPQHF
D gene: -
clone size: -
J gene: TRBJ1-5
V gene: TRBV19

CDR3 DNA: TGTGCCAGCAGTTTGGGGGGCAGGGAGGGAGAAAAACTGTTTTTT
CDR3 protein: CASSLGGREGEKLFF
D gene: -
clone size: -
J gene: TRBJ1-4
V gene: TRBV27

CDR3 DNA: TGTGCCAGTCGGGGTGGCAATCAGCCCCAGCATTTT
CDR3 protein: CASRGGNQPQHF
D gene: -
clone size: -
J gene: TRBJ1-5
V gene: TRBV19

CDR3 DNA: TGTGCCAGCGGTGGCGGCACTGAAGCTTTCTTT
CDR3 protein: CASGGGTEAFF
D gene: -
clone size: once
J gene: TRBJ1-1
V gene: TRBV2

CDR3 DNA: TGTGCCAGCAGCGCCCCTAGGAATGAGCAGTTCTTC
CDR3 protein: CASSAPRNEQFF
D gene: -
clone size: -
J gene: TRBJ2-1
V gene: TRBV9

CDR3 DNA: TGTGCCAGCAGCCTGTACAGGGTGGGGGTTTATAATTCACCCCTCCACTTT
CDR3 protein: CASSLYRVGVYNSPLHF
D gene: -
clone size: -
J gene: TRBJ1-6
V gene: TRBV11-2

CDR3 DNA: TGTGCCAGCGGGACAGGGGCTGACACCGGGGAGCTGTTTTTT
CDR3 protein: CASGTGADTGELFF
D gene: TRBD1
clone size: -
J gene: TRBJ2-2
V gene: TRBV6-1

CDR3 DNA: TGTGCCAGCAGCTTTAAAGAGACCCAGTACTTC
CDR3 protein: CASSFKETQYF
D gene: -
clone size: -
J gene: TRBJ2-5
V gene: TRBV11-1

CDR3 DNA: TGCGCCAGCAGCCCTAAGCTGACAGGGAACACTGAAGCTTTCTTT
CDR3 protein: CASSPKLTGNTEAFF
D gene: -
clone size: -
J gene: TRBJ1-1
V gene: TRBV5-1

CDR3 DNA: TGTGCCAGCAGTGTGGGCAGTAACTATGGCTACACCTTC
CDR3 protein: CASSVGSNYGYTF
D gene: -
clone size: once
J gene: TRBJ1-2
V gene: TRBV2

CDR3 DNA: TGCGCCAGCAGCTTGGTAGGAGGGGCGAATCAGCCCCAGCATTTT
CDR3 protein: CASSLVGGANQPQHF
D gene: -
clone size: -
J gene: TRBJ1-5
V gene: TRBV5-1

CDR3 DNA: TGTGCCAGCAGGACAAGTGGAGGGGAGCTGTTTTTT
CDR3 protein: CASRTSGGELFF
D gene: -
clone size: -
J gene: TRBJ2-2
V gene: TRBV2

CDR3 DNA: TGTGCCAGCAGTGATACAGGGACACTGGGGGGCTACACCTTC
CDR3 protein: CASSDTGTLGGYTF
D gene: -
clone size: -
J gene: TRBJ1-2
V gene: TRBV6-1

CDR3 DNA: TGCGCCAGCAGTGATGAAGCGGGGGGCTACAATGAGCAGTTCTTC
CDR3 protein: CASSDEAGGYNEQFF
D gene: TRBD2
clone size: -
J gene: TRBJ2-1
V gene: TRBV10-1

CDR3 DNA: TGCAGCGTCGAACTAGCGGGGGCCCTGAACAATGAGCAGTTCTTC
CDR3 protein: CSVELAGALNNEQFF
D gene: TRBD2
clone size: -
J gene: TRBJ2-1
V gene: TRBV29-1

CDR3 DNA: TGTGCCAGCACTGATCGGGGAGGCACCGGGGAGCTGTTTTTT
CDR3 protein: CASTDRGGTGELFF
D gene: -
clone size: -
J gene: TRBJ2-2
V gene: TRBV2

CDR3 DNA: TGTGCCAGCAGTGACGACGCTAGCTTCAATGAGCAGTTCTTC
CDR3 protein: CASSDDASFNEQFF
D gene: -
clone size: few
J gene: TRBJ2-1
V gene: TRBV6-4

CDR3 DNA: TGCAGCGTATCGAGCGGGGGAACAGATACGCAGTATTTT
CDR3 protein: CSVSSGGTDTQYF
D gene: TRBD2
clone size: -
J gene: TRBJ2-3
V gene: TRBV29-1

CDR3 DNA: TGTGCCAGCAGCCTCTCCGGGACAGCAAGCAACGAGCAGTACTTC
CDR3 protein: CASSLSGTASNEQYF
D gene: TRBD1
clone size: once
J gene: TRBJ2-7
V gene: TRBV6-1

CDR3 DNA: TGTGCCAGCAGCTTAGCTGCGTCCGGTCCCTACGAGCAGTACTTC
CDR3 protein: CASSLAASGPYEQYF
D gene: -
clone size: few
J gene: TRBJ2-7
V gene: TRBV7-2